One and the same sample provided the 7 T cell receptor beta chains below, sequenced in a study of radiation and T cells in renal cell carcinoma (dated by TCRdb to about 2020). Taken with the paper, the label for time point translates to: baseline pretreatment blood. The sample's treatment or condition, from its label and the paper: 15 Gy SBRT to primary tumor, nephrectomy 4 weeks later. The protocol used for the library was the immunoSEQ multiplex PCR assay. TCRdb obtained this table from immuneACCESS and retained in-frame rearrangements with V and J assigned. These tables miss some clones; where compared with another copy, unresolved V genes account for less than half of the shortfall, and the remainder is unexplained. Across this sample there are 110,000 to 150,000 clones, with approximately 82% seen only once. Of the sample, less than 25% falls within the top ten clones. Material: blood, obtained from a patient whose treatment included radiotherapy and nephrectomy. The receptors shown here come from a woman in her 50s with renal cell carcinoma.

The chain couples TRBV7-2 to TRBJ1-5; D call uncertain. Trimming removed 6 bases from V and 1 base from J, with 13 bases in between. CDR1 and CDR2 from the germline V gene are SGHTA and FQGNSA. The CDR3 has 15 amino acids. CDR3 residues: CASSLGPGSNQPQHF. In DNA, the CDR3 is TGTGCCAGCAGTCTGGGTCCCGGGAGCAATCAGCCCCAGCATTTT.

CDR3 region: CASCREREETQYF. The CDR3 DNA is TGTGCCAGCTGTAGGGAACGAGAAGAGACCCAGTACTTC. The chain links TRBV18 to TRBJ2-5; D ambiguous. CDR3 length: 13 amino acids. Trimming pared 7 bases from V and 3 bases from J, leaving 12 bases between. Germline V CDR1 and CDR2: KGHSH, LQKENI.

CDR3 in amino acids: CASSGDNTEAFF. CDR3 bases: TGCGCCAGCAGCGGTGATAACACTGAAGCTTTCTTT. V gene TRBV5-1 combines with J gene TRBJ1-1; the D is unclear. The germline V gene has CDR1 SGHRS and CDR2 YFSETQ. The V end lost 4 bases, the J end lost 2 bases, and 6 bases lay between the germline ends. This CDR3 is built from 12 residues.

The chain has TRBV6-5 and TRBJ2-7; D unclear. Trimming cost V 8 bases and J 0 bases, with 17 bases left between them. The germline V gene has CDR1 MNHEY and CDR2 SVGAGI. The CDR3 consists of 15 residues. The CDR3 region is CASSRVDSNSYEQYF. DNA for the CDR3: TGTGCCAGCTCCCGTGTAGATTCCAACTCCTACGAGCAGTACTTC.

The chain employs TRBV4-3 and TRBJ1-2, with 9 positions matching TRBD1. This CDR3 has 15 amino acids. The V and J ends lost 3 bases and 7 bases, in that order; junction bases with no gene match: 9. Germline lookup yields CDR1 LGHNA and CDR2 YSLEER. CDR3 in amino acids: CASSHAAKTGGGYTF. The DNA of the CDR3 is TGCGCCAGCAGCCATGCTGCGAAGACAGGGGGTGGCTACACCTTC.

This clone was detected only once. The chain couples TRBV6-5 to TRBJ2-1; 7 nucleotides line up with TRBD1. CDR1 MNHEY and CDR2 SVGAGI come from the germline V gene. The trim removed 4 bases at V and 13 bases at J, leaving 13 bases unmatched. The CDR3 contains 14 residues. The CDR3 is CASSLGTEAPFQFF. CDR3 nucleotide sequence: TGTGCCAGCAGTTTGGGGACAGAAGCACCATTTCAGTTCTTC.

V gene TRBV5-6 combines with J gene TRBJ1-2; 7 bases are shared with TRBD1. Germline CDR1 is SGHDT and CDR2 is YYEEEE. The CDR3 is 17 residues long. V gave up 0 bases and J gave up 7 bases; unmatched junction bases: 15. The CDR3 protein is CASSLERDSWKSTGYTF. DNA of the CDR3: TGTGCCAGCAGCTTGGAAAGGGACAGCTGGAAGTCAACTGGCTACACCTTC.